A single sample gave rise to the 8 T cell receptor beta chains below, sequenced in a study of T cell repertoires in cytomegalovirus infection. TCRdb independently ran MiXCR on the reads; one entry per CDR3 protein. The sample consists of some 600,000 distinct CDR3 sequences, approximately 24% of them appearing once. Sequenced input: CD8+ T cells from PBMCs. The source is a human donor in good health (CMV status not recorded). Some clones in this sample may be carry-over from other donors' samples.

The chain has TRBV6-6 and TRBJ2-7; D is unresolved. The germline V gene encodes CDR1 MNHNY and CDR2 SVGAGI (reference sequence). The germline V and J ends were trimmed by 1 base and 6 bases, with 13 bases remaining between them. The CDR3 is 14 amino acids. Here the CDR3 DNA reads TGTGCCAGCAGTTACTATGACTGGCCGGGCGAGCAGTACGTC. Encoded protein: CASSYYDWPGEQYV.

The table lists this clonotype with a few counts. This chain joins TRBV6-5 and TRBJ2-4; D call uncertain. The CDR3 runs to 14 residues. Between the trimmed V and J ends, which lost 0 bases and 5 bases, there was a span of 8 bases. Germline loops: CDR1 MNHEY, CDR2 SVGAGI. In DNA form, the CDR3 reads TGTGCCAGCAGTTACTCCTCCGGGCAAAACATTCAGTACTTC. Translating it yields CASSYSSGQNIQYF.

The chain has TRBV6-2 or TRBV6-3 and TRBJ1-2; D might be TRBD1 (5 bases). The CDR3 has 15 amino acids. The V gene lost 0 bases and the J gene lost 2 bases, with 10 bases spanning the gap. In germline, CDR1 is MNHEY, CDR2 SVGEGT. CDR3 protein: CASSYSAGLNYGYTF. The CDR3 DNA is TGTGCCAGCAGTTACTCCGCAGGGCTAAACTATGGCTACACCTTC.

This clonotype appeared a few times. J is TRBJ1-2 and V is TRBV20-1; no definite D call. V lost 6 bases and J 0 bases, leaving 17 bases between the germline ends. Germline V gene lookup returns CDR1 DFQATT and CDR2 SNEGSKA (reference sequence). This CDR3 has 15 amino acids. This CDR3 reads CSAEPPPLANYGYTF. The CDR3 DNA reads TGCAGTGCCGAACCCCCACCTCTAGCTAACTATGGCTACACCTTC.

The rearrangement uses TRBV7-9 and TRBJ1-2; 7 nucleotides match TRBD1. Germline V gene data show CDR1 as SEHNR and CDR2 as FQNEAQ (reference sequence). Trimming took 2 bases from V and 8 from J; bases not matched to a gene: 17. CDR3 length: 17 residues. In DNA, the CDR3 is TGTGCCAGCAGCTTACCGCTCATTCCCCCAGGGGGAGACGGCTACACCTTC. It encodes CASSLPLIPPGGDGYTF.

This clonotype occurred many times. The chain links TRBV7-6 to TRBJ2-5, with D tentatively TRBD1 or TRBD2 (5 bases each). Germline values: CDR1 SGHVS, CDR2 FNYEAQ. The CDR3 extends over 16 amino acids. V was shortened by 7 bases and J by 4 bases, with 22 bases between the two germline ends. The CDR3 nucleotides read TGTGCCAGCACCTTGAGGCGGCCCGGGACGGCAGAGACCCAGTACTTC. Amino acid sequence: CASTLRRPGTAETQYF.

The V gene is TRBV6-5, the J gene TRBJ1-5; 8 bases are shared with TRBD1. The CDR3 spans 15 residues. Germline-derived CDR1 and CDR2 are MNHEY and SVGAGI. V dropped 4 bases and J dropped 0; count of bases not matched to a gene: 2. The CDR3 loop is CASSWTGSSNQPQHF. CDR3 nucleotide sequence: TGTGCCAGCAGTTGGACAGGGAGTAGCAATCAGCCCCAGCATTTT.

Many counts were recorded for this clonotype. The rearrangement links TRBV7-9 to TRBJ2-1; D unclear. Germline CDR1 is SEHNR and CDR2 is FQNEAQ (reference sequence). The CDR3 contains 17 residues. Trimming pared 2 bases from V and 4 bases from J, leaving 18 bases between. The CDR3 DNA reads TGTGCCAGCAGCTTACATCCTGGAACCACAAATTACAATGAGCAGTTCTTC. This codes for CASSLHPGTTNYNEQFF. Complete variable domain (other parts from reference TRBV7-9 and TRBJ2-1): DTGVSQNPRHKITKRGQNVTFRCDPISEHNRLYWYRQTLGQGPEFLTYFQNEAQLEKSRLLSDRFSAERPKGSFSTLEIQRTEQGDSAMYLCASSLHPGTTNYNEQFFGPGTRLTVL.